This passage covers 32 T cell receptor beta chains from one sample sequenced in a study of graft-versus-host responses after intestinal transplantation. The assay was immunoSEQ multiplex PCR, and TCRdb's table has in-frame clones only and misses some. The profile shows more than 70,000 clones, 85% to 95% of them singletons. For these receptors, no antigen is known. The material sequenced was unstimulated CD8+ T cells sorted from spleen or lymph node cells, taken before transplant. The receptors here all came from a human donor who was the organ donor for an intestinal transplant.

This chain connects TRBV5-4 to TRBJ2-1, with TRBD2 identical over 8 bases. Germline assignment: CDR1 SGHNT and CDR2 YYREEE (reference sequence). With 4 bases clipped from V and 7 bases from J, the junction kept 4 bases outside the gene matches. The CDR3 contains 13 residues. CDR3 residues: CASSPGGGNEQFF. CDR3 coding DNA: TGTGCCAGCAGCCCCGGGGGGGGAAATGAGCAGTTCTTC.

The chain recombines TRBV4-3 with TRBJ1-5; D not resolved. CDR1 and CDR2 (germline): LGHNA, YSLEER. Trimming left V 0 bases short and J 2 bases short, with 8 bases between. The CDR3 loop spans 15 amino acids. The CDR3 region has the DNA TGCGCCAGCAGCCAAGATGTCGGAGGCAATCAGCCCCAGCATTTT. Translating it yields CASSQDVGGNQPQHF.

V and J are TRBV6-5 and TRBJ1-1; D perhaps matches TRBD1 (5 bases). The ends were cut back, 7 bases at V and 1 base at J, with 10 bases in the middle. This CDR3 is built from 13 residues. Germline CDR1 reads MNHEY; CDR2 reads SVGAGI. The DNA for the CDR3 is TGTGCCAGCATCGGGGGGACGAACACTGAAGCTTTCTTT. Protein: CASIGGTNTEAFF.

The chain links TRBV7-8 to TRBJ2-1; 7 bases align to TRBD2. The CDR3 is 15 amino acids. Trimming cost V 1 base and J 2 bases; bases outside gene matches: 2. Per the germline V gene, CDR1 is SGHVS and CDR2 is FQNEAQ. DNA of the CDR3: TGTGCCAGCAGCTTAGTACTAGCGCCCTACAATGAGCAGTTCTTC. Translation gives CASSLVLAPYNEQFF. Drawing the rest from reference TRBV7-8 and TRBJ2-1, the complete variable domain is GAGVSQSPRYKVAKRGQDVALRCDPISGHVSLFWYQQALGQGPEFLTYFQNEAQLDKSGLPSDRFFAERPEGSVSTLKIQRTQQEDSAVYLCASSLVLAPYNEQFFGPGTRLTVL.

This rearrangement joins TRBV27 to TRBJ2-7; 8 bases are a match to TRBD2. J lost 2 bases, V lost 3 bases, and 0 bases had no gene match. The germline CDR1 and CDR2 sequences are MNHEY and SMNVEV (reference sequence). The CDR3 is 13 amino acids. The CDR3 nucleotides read TGTGCCAGCAGTTTTAGCGGGGCCTACGAGCAGTACTTC. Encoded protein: CASSFSGAYEQYF.

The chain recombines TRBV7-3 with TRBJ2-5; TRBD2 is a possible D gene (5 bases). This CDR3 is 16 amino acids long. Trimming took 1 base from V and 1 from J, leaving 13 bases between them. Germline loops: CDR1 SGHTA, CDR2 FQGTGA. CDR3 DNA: TGTGCCAGCAGCTTAAGGGGAGATGGATTCCAAGAGACCCAGTACTTC. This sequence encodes CASSLRGDGFQETQYF.

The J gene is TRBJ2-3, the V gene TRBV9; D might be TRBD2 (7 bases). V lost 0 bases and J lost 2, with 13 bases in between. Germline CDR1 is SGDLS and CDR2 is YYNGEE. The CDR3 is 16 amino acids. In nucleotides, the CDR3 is TGTGCCAGCAGCGTAGGGGGGGGGCCCAACACAGATACGCAGTATTTT. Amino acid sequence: CASSVGGGPNTDTQYF.

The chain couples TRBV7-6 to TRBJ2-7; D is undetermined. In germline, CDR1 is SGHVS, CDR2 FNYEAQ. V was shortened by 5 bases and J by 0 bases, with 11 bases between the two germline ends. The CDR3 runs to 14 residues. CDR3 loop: CASSPVGLSYEQYF. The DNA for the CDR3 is TGTGCCAGCAGCCCGGTTGGTCTCTCCTACGAGCAGTACTTC. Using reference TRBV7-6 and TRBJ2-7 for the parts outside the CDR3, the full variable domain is GAGVSQSPRYKVTKRGQDVALRCDPISGHVSLYWYRQALGQGPEFLTYFNYEAQQDKSGLPNDRFSAERPEGSISTLTIQRTEQRDSAMYRCASSPVGLSYEQYFGPGTRLTVT.

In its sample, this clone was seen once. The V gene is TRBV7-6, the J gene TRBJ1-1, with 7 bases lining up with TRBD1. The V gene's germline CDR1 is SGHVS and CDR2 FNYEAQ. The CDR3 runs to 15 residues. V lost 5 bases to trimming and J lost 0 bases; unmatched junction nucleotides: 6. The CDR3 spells CASSPPGQLNTEAFF. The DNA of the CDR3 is TGTGCCAGCAGCCCTCCGGGACAGTTGAACACTGAAGCTTTCTTT.

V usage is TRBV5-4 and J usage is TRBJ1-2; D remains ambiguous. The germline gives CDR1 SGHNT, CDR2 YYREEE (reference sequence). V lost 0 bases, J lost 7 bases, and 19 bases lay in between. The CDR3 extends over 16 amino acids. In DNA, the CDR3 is TGTGCCAGCAGCTTGGGCCCGGGTCTTTATTTTCCTGGCTACACCTTC. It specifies CASSLGPGLYFPGYTF.

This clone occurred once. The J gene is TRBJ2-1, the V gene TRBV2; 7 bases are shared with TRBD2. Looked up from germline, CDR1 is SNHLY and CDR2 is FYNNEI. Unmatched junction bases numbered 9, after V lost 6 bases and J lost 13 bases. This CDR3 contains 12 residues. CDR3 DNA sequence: TGTGCCAGCAGAGCTACAAGCGGGGAACAGTTCTTC. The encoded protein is CASRATSGEQFF.

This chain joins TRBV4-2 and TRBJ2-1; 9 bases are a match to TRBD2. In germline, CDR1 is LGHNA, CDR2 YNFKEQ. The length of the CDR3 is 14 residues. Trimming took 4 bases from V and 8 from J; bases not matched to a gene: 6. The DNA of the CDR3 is TGTGCCAGCAGCCCTGGGCGGGGGGGGTATGAGCAGTTCTTC. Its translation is CASSPGRGGYEQFF.

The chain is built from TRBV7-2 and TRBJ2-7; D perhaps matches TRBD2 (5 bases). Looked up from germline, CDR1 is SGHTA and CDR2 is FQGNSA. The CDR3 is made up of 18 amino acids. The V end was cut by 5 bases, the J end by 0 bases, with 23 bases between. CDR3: CASSPGVSSGSLSYEQYF. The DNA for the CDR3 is TGTGCCAGCAGCCCCGGAGTGTCGTCGGGGTCTCTCTCCTACGAGCAGTACTTC. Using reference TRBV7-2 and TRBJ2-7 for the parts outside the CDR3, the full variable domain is GAGVSQSPSNKVTEKGKDVELRCDPISGHTALYWYRQSLGQGLEFLIYFQGNSAPDKSGLPSDRFSAERTGGSVSTLTIQRTQQEDSAVYLCASSPGVSSGSLSYEQYFGPGTRLTVT.

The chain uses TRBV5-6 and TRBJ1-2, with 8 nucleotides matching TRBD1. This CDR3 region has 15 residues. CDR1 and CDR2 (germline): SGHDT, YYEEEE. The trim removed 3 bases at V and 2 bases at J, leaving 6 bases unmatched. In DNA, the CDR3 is TGTGCCAGCAGCTCCGGACAGGGACTAAACTATGGCTACACCTTC. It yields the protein CASSSGQGLNYGYTF.

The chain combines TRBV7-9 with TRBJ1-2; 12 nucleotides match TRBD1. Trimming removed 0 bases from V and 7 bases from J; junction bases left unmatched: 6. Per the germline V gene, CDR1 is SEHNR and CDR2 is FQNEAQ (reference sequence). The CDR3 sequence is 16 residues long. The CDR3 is CASSLAPGQGAFGYTF. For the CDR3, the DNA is TGTGCCAGCAGCTTAGCCCCGGGACAGGGGGCATTTGGCTACACCTTC.

The CDR3 is CASSLDLVGGTAWDTQYF. The CDR3 coding sequence is TGTGCCAGCAGCTTAGATCTCGTGGGAGGGACTGCTTGGGATACGCAGTATTTT. This chain connects TRBV11-2 to TRBJ2-3, with 7 nucleotides matching TRBD2. The germline V gene encodes CDR1 SGHAT and CDR2 FQNNGV. The V segment lost 0 bases and the J segment 6 bases; nucleotides outside the gene matches: 15. The CDR3 loop spans 18 amino acids.

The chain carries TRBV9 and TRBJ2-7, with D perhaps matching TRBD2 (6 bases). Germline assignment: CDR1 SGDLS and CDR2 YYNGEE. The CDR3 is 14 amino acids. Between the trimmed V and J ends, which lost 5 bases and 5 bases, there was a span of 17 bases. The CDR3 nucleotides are TGTGCCAGCAGTGCGACTAGTACCGGAGACGAGCAGTACTTC. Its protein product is CASSATSTGDEQYF.

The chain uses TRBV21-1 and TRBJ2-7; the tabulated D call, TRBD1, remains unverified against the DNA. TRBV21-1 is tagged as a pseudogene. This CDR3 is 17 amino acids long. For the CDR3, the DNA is TGTGCCAGCAGCAACCCCCAGCAGGCCCCCTTCTCCTACGAGCAGTACTTC. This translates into CASSNPQQAPFSYEQYF.

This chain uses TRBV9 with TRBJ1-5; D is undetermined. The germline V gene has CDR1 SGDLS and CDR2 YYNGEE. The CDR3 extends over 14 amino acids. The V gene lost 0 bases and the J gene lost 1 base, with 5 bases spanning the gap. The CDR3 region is CASSVGLSNQPQHF. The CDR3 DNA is TGTGCCAGCAGCGTAGGGCTCAGCAATCAGCCCCAGCATTTT.

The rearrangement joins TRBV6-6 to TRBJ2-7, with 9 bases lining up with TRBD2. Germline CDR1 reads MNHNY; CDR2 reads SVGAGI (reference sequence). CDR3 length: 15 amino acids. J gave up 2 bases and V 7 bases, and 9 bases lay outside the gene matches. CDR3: CASTLEAGGAYEQYF. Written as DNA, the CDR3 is TGTGCCAGCACCCTAGAAGCGGGGGGAGCCTACGAGCAGTACTTC.

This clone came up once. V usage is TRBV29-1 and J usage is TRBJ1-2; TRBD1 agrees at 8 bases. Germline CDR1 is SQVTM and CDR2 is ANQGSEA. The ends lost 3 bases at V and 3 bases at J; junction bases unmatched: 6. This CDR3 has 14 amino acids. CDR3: CSVDGPGGDYGYTF. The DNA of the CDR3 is TGCAGCGTTGATGGGCCAGGGGGCGACTATGGCTACACCTTC.

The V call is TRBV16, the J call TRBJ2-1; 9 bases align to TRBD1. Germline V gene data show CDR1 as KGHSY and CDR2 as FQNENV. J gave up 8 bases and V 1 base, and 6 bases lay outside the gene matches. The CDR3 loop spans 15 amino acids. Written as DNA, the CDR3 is TGTGCCAGCAGCCAATTGGGACAGGGCTGGGATGAGCAGTTCTTC. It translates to CASSQLGQGWDEQFF.

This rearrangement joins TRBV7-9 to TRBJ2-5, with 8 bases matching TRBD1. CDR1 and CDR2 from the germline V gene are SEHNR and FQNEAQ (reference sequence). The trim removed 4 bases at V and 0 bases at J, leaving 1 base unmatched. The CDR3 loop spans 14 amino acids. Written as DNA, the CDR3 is TGTGCCAGCAGCTGGGACAGGTACCAAGAGACCCAGTACTTC. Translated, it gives CASSWDRYQETQYF.

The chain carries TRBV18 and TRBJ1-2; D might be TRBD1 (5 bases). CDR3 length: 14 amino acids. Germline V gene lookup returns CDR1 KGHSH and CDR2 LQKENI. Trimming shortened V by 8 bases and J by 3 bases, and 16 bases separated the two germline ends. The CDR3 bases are TGTGCCAGCCGGCTCTCGGGACTTCACTATGGCTACACCTTC. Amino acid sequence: CASRLSGLHYGYTF. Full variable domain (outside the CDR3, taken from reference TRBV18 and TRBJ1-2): NAGVMQNPRHLVRRRGQEARLRCSPMKGHSHVYWYRQLPEEGLKFMVYLQKENIIDESGMPKERFSAEFPKEGPSILRIQQVVRGDSAAYFCASRLSGLHYGYTFGSGTRLTVV.

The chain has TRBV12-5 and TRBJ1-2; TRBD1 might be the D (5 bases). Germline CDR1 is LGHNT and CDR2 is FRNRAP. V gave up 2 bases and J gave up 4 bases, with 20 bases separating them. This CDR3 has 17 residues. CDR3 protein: CASGLTREGETAYGYTF. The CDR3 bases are TGTGCTAGTGGTTTGACACGGGAGGGAGAGACAGCCTATGGCTACACCTTC.

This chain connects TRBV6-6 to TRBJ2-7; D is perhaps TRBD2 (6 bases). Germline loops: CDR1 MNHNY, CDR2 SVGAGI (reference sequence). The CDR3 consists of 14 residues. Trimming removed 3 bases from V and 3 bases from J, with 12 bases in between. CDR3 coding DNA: TGTGCCAGCAGTTATGGAGGGGCCATCTACGAGCAGTACTTC. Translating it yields CASSYGGAIYEQYF.

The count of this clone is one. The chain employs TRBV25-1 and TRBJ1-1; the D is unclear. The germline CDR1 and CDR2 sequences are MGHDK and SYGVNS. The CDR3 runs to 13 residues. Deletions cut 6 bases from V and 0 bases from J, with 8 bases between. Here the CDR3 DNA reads TGTGCCAGCAGCTTAAATCTGAACACTGAAGCTTTCTTT. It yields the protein CASSLNLNTEAFF.

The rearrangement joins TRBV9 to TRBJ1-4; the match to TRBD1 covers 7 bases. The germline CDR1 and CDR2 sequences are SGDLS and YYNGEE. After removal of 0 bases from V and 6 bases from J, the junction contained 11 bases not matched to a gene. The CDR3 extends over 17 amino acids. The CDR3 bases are TGTGCCAGCAGCGTAGGACAGGGTCAGGGAAGGGATGAAAAACTGTTTTTT. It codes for CASSVGQGQGRDEKLFF. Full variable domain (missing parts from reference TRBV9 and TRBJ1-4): DSGVTQTPKHLITATGQRVTLRCSPRSGDLSVYWYQQSLDQGLQFLIQYYNGEERAKGNILERFSAQQFPDLHSELNLSSLELGDSALYFCASSVGQGQGRDEKLFFGSGTQLSVL.

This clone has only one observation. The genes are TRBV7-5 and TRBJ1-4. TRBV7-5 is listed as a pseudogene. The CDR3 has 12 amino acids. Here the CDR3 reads CARPGYDEKLFF. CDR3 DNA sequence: TGTGCCAGACCCGGGTACGATGAAAAACTGTTTTTT.

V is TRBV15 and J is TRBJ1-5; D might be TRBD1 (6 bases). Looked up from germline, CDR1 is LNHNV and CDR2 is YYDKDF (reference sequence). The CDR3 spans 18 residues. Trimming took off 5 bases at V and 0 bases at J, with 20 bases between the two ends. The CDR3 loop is CATSGPTGWTYSNQPQHF. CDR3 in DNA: TGTGCCACCAGCGGACCTACAGGGTGGACCTATAGCAATCAGCCCCAGCATTTT.

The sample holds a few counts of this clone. The CDR3 DNA reads as TGTGCGACCAAAACTGGGGCCTACACTGAAGCTTTCTTT. It specifies CATKTGAYTEAFF. V gene TRBV19 combines with J gene TRBJ1-1; D possibly corresponds to TRBD1 (5 bases). CDR3 length: 13 amino acids. Germline loops: CDR1 LNHDA, CDR2 SQIVND (reference sequence).

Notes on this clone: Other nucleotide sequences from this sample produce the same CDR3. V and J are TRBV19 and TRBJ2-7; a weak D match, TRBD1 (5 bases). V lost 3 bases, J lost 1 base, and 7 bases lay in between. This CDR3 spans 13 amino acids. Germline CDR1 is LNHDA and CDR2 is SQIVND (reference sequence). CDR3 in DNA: TGTGCCAGTAGTATCGACAGTTCCTACGAGCAGTACTTC. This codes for CASSIDSSYEQYF.